These 21 T cell receptor beta chains share one sample of origin, sequenced in a study of blood T cell repertoires in COVID-19 (dated by TCRdb to the early 2020s). The protocol used for the library was the immunoSEQ multiplex PCR assay. Held by TCRdb, this immuneACCESS table contains in-frame sequences only and omits some clones. Under half of the omission traces to an unresolved V gene where checked; the cause of the rest is unknown. Counted in this sample were a few hundred thousand clones; 89% of them appeared once. Under 4% of the sample lies in the top ten. The specimen sequenced was peripheral blood. These receptors originate from a woman in her 30s with COVID-19, enrolled during active disease.

Here the CDR3 DNA reads TGCGCCAGCAGCCAAGATCAGACAGCTAACACCTACGAGCAGTACTTC. Translating gives CASSQDQTANTYEQYF. The chain uses TRBV4-3 and TRBJ2-7; D is perhaps TRBD1 (5 bases). In germline, CDR1 is LGHNA, CDR2 YSLEER. The CDR3 extends over 16 amino acids. Trimming pared 0 bases from V and 2 bases from J, leaving 14 bases between.

The gene calls are TRBV5-4 and TRBJ2-1; D is perhaps TRBD2 (6 bases). Deletions cut 6 bases from V and 8 bases from J, with 15 bases between. Germline V gives CDR1 SGHNT, CDR2 YYREEE (reference sequence). The CDR3 is made up of 13 amino acids. This CDR3 reads CASTTGLGDEQFF. The DNA for the CDR3 is TGTGCCAGCACCACGGGACTGGGGGATGAGCAGTTCTTC.

The CDR3 DNA follows: TGTGCCAGCAGCTGGGGGGATAGCGGTGCCCGGGATGAGCAGTTCTTC. Amino acid sequence: CASSWGDSGARDEQFF. The chain recombines TRBV13 with TRBJ2-1; D may be TRBD2 (6 bases). V dropped 4 bases and J dropped 8 bases, with 21 bases sitting between them. Germline assignment: CDR1 PRHDT and CDR2 FYEKMQ (reference sequence). This CDR3 contains 16 residues. The complete variable domain, with remaining parts taken from reference TRBV13 and TRBJ2-1, reads AAGVIQSPRHLIKEKRETATLKCYPIPRHDTVYWYQQGPGQDPQFLISFYEKMQSDKGSIPDRFSAQQFSDYHSELNMSSLELGDSALYFCASSWGDSGARDEQFFGPGTRLTVL.

The rearrangement uses TRBV2 and TRBJ1-5, with a possible D match to TRBD1 (5 bases). Trimming took 7 bases from V and 2 from J, leaving 15 bases between them. This CDR3 has 15 amino acids. The germline V gene encodes CDR1 SNHLY and CDR2 FYNNEI. The CDR3 bases are TGTGCCAGCATCGAAAGGGGCGATGGCAATCAGCCCCAGCATTTT. Amino acid sequence: CASIERGDGNQPQHF. Based on the CDR3 plus reference TRBV2 and TRBJ1-5, the full variable domain is EPEVTQTPSHQVTQMGQEVILRCVPISNHLYFYWYRQILGQKVEFLVSFYNNEISEKSEIFDDQFSVERPDGSNFTLKIRSTKLEDSAMYFCASIERGDGNQPQHFGDGTRLSIL.

This clone was seen only a few times. The gene calls are TRBV7-9 and TRBJ1-2, with D possibly TRBD1 on 5 matching bases. Trimming stripped 11 bases from V and 0 bases from J, with 19 bases between. The V gene's germline CDR1 is SEHNR and CDR2 FQNEAQ (reference sequence). The CDR3 covers 15 residues. CDR3 amino acids: CAATPGGGSNYGYTF. The DNA of the CDR3 is TGTGCCGCTACCCCTGGGGGGGGTTCTAACTATGGCTACACCTTC.

This chain links TRBV29-1 with TRBJ2-5; perhaps TRBD2 as D (6 bases). Germline-derived CDR1 and CDR2 are SQVTM and ANQGSEA. The CDR3 runs 14 residues. V lost 0 bases to trimming and J lost 2 bases, with 10 bases between them. CDR3 sequence: CSVEDGGRQETQYF. Here the CDR3 DNA reads TGCAGCGTTGAAGATGGAGGGCGGCAAGAGACCCAGTACTTC.

This clone has only one observation. The chain is built from TRBV7-6 and TRBJ2-5, with 9 bases lining up with TRBD1. Germline loops: CDR1 SGHVS, CDR2 FNYEAQ. J gave up 5 bases and V 5 bases, and 12 bases lay outside the gene matches. This CDR3 contains 16 residues. CDR3 sequence (DNA): TGTGCCAGCAGCGAGCAGGCCGGGACAGGGACGGAGACCCAGTACTTC. This translates into CASSEQAGTGTETQYF.

V is TRBV19 and J is TRBJ1-1, with 12 bases matching TRBD1. Trimming took 4 bases from V and 6 from J; bases not matched to a gene: 6. Germline lookup yields CDR1 LNHDA and CDR2 SQIVND (reference sequence). This CDR3 region has 15 residues. The CDR3 here is CASSRGQGAVAEAFF. Here the CDR3 DNA reads TGTGCCAGTAGTAGGGGACAGGGGGCCGTCGCTGAAGCTTTCTTT.

The chain joins TRBV7-9 to TRBJ1-5, with 8 bases fitting TRBD1. CDR1 SEHNR and CDR2 FQNEAQ come from the germline V gene (reference sequence). This CDR3 region has 17 residues. V dropped 1 base and J dropped 0; count of bases not matched to a gene: 5. CDR3 DNA: TGTGCCAGCAGCTTAGTACAGGGGGTTTATAGCAATCAGCCCCAGCATTTT. Its translation is CASSLVQGVYSNQPQHF. Supplemented by reference TRBV7-9 and TRBJ1-5, the full variable domain reads DTGVSQNPRHKITKRGQNVTFRCDPISEHNRLYWYRQTLGQGPEFLTYFQNEAQLEKSRLLSDRFSAERPKGSFSTLEIQRTEQGDSAMYLCASSLVQGVYSNQPQHFGDGTRLSIL.

Comments on this clone: A junction boundary mismatches the germline segment, possibly from a read error. This chain joins TRBV6-4 and TRBJ1-2; D is undetermined. The CDR3 sequence is 17 residues long. Germline values: CDR1 MRHNA, CDR2 SNTAGT. CDR3 DNA sequence: TGTGCCAGCAGTTTTCTTGGGCTAAGAGACGATAACCGATTATGGCTCTTC. Its translation is CASSFLGLRDDNRLWLF.

This clone was seen only once. The rearrangement links TRBV6-5 to TRBJ2-2, with 7 bases that match TRBD1. Germline V gives CDR1 MNHEY, CDR2 SVGAGI. The V and J ends lost 10 bases and 5 bases, in that order; junction bases with no gene match: 10. The CDR3 has 14 amino acids. This chain's CDR3 is CATMTGLSTGELFF. CDR3 DNA: TGTGCCACCATGACAGGGCTTTCGACCGGGGAGCTGTTTTTT.

The rearrangement uses TRBV6-5 and TRBJ1-1; tentatively, D is TRBD1 (6 bases). From germline, CDR1 is MNHEY and CDR2 SVGAGI. This CDR3 spans 13 amino acids. The V end lost 7 bases, the J end lost 6 bases, and 15 bases lay between the germline ends. For the CDR3, the DNA is TGTGCCAGCATTCAACGCCAGGGGTCTGAAGCTTTCTTT. Protein: CASIQRQGSEAFF.

This rearrangement joins TRBV7-2 to TRBJ2-5; the match to TRBD2 covers 8 bases. The germline V gene has CDR1 SGHTA and CDR2 FQGNSA. The CDR3 spans 17 residues. J was trimmed by 5 bases and V by 6 bases; bases with no gene match: 17. The CDR3 reads CASRGGTSGTYWETQYF. The CDR3 DNA follows: TGTGCCAGCAGAGGTGGTACTAGCGGTACCTACTGGGAGACCCAGTACTTC. Variable domain in full (rest from reference TRBV7-2 and TRBJ2-5): GAGVSQSPSNKVTEKGKDVELRCDPISGHTALYWYRQSLGQGLEFLIYFQGNSAPDKSGLPSDRFSAERTGGSVSTLTIQRTQQEDSAVYLCASRGGTSGTYWETQYFGPGTRLLVL.

This sequence joins TRBV9 and TRBJ1-2; TRBD1 matches at 8 bases. V was pared by 5 bases and J by 7 bases, with 10 bases of the junction left unmatched. This CDR3 contains 14 residues. Germline V gives CDR1 SGDLS, CDR2 YYNGEE. This chain's CDR3 is CASRAAGTGAGYTF. CDR3 coding DNA: TGTGCCAGCAGGGCGGCGGGGACAGGTGCTGGCTACACCTTC.

This clone appeared a single time. The genes are TRBV10-3 and TRBJ1-5; D is undetermined. Trimming removed 0 bases from V and 7 bases from J, with 10 bases in between. Germline V lookup: CDR1 ENHRY, CDR2 SYGVKD. CDR3 length equals 14 residues. The CDR3 sequence: CAISESNSAQPQHF. The CDR3 DNA follows: TGTGCCATCAGTGAGTCGAATAGTGCCCAGCCCCAGCATTTT.

The gene calls are TRBV7-9 and TRBJ2-1; D might be TRBD2 (5 bases). Germline V lookup: CDR1 SEHNR, CDR2 FQNEAQ (reference sequence). The CDR3 length is 12 residues. V was clipped by 7 bases and J by 10 bases, with 14 bases between them. The CDR3: CASTSTRREQFF. For the CDR3, the DNA is TGTGCCAGCACCTCGACCCGGAGGGAGCAGTTCTTC.

The rearrangement links TRBV4-3 to TRBJ1-4; 8 nucleotides agree with TRBD1. There are 14 residues in the CDR3. CDR1 is LGHNA and CDR2 is YSLEER in the germline V gene. Trimming cost V 5 bases and J 7 bases; bases outside gene matches: 6. The chain's CDR3 is CASSEDRVAEKLFF. DNA for the CDR3: TGCGCCAGCAGCGAGGACAGGGTGGCTGAAAAACTGTTTTTT.

This sequence joins TRBV5-1 and TRBJ1-3, with 7 bases identical to TRBD1. The junction had 2 bases not matched to a gene; V was cut back by 0 bases and J by 2 bases. Germline loops: CDR1 SGHRS, CDR2 YFSETQ. The CDR3 length is 15 residues. The DNA for the CDR3 is TGCGCCAGCAGCTTGGAAGGGGGCACTGGAAACACCATATATTTT. As protein: CASSLEGGTGNTIYF.

This clone was picked up one time. This chain links TRBV29-1 with TRBJ2-3, with D perhaps TRBD2 (5 bases). V was trimmed by 5 bases and J by 2 bases, leaving 8 bases between them. The CDR3 length is 12 residues. Germline-derived CDR1 and CDR2 are SQVTM and ANQGSEA. CDR3 coding DNA: TGCAGCGTTATAGCGAACACAGATACGCAGTATTTT. As protein: CSVIANTDTQYF.

The chain is built from TRBV14 and TRBJ1-1, with D tentatively TRBD1 (6 bases). The V gene's germline CDR1 is SGHDN and CDR2 FVKESK. The V end lost 4 bases, the J end lost 6 bases, and 9 bases lay between the germline ends. The CDR3 covers 12 residues. CDR3 bases: TGTGCCAGCAGCCCTAACAGGGCTGAAGCTTTCTTT. It codes for CASSPNRAEAFF. The full variable domain, with the rest looked up from reference TRBV14 and TRBJ1-1, is EAGVTQFPSHSVIEKGQTVTLRCDPISGHDNLYWYRRVMGKEIKFLLHFVKESKQDESGMPNNRFLAERTGGTYSTLKVQPAELEDSGVYFCASSPNRAEAFFGQGTRLTVV.

The rearrangement joins TRBV5-1 to TRBJ1-1, with D possibly TRBD1 on 5 matching bases. The CDR3 contains 15 residues. The germline V gene has CDR1 SGHRS and CDR2 YFSETQ. Trimming shortened V by 3 bases and J by 4 bases, and 16 bases separated the two germline ends. Here the CDR3 DNA reads TGCGCCAGCAGCTCCGGGGGGGTGATAGGCACTGAAGCTTTCTTT. Translating it yields CASSSGGVIGTEAFF.